A single sample gave rise to the 21 T cell receptor beta chains below, sequenced in a study of shared clonotypes between healthy human individuals. The table came from immunoSEQ multiplex PCR; TCRdb's copy has only in-frame clones and leaves some out. This sample has about a million clones; about 70% occur once, and the top ten carry over 1.3%. Material: memory CD4+ T cells sorted from blood. The subset: CD45RA-negative fraction. These receptors came from a young man in good health.

This clone was seen only a few times. V gene TRBV30 combines with J gene TRBJ1-5; D not resolved. CDR1 is GTSNPN, CDR2 SVGIG, per germline (reference sequence). The germline V and J ends were trimmed by 0 bases and 4 bases, with 4 bases remaining between them. This CDR3 is built from 12 residues. The CDR3: CAWSVWNQPQHF. CDR3 DNA sequence: TGTGCCTGGAGTGTGTGGAATCAGCCCCAGCATTTT.

The chain recombines TRBV5-8 with TRBJ2-7; D possibly corresponds to TRBD2 (6 bases). V was clipped by 0 bases and J by 0 bases, with 10 bases between them. Germline assignment: CDR1 SGHTS and CDR2 YDEGEE. This CDR3 contains 15 residues. The CDR3 DNA is TGTGCCAGCAGCTTGGAGTATAGCGGCTCCTACGAGCAGTACTTC. Amino acids: CASSLEYSGSYEQYF.

The chain recombines TRBV10-3 with TRBJ2-7; the D gene could be TRBD1 or TRBD2 (5 bases each). CDR1 is ENHRY, CDR2 SYGVKD, per germline. Trimming stripped 7 bases from V and 3 bases from J, with 16 bases between. The CDR3 contains 14 residues. CDR3 in DNA: TGTGCCATCAACTCGGGGCCGACGAGCTACGAGCAGTACTTC. Translating gives CAINSGPTSYEQYF.

The CDR3 reads CASSGTRSLSGYTF. The CDR3, as DNA: TGTGCCAGCAGCGGGACTAGGTCGCTAAGTGGCTACACCTTC. The genes are TRBV5-8 and TRBJ1-2; a weak D match, TRBD1 (5 bases). The germline CDR1 and CDR2 sequences are SGHTS and YDEGEE. Trimming stripped 4 bases from V and 7 bases from J, with 17 bases between. The CDR3 covers 14 residues.

This clone was picked up one time. CDR3 sequence (DNA): TGTGCCAGCAGCCCTAAGGGACAGGGAGGGTACTTC. It codes for CASSPKGQGGYF. The chain carries TRBV28 and TRBJ2-7; 9 nucleotides match TRBD1. V lost 6 bases and J lost 12; bases outside the gene matches: 9. Germline V gene data show CDR1 as MDHEN and CDR2 as SYDVKM. This CDR3 has 12 amino acids.

This chain connects TRBV7-9 to TRBJ2-7; D is possibly TRBD1 (6 bases). The CDR3 totals 15 residues. Germline lookup yields CDR1 SEHNR and CDR2 FQNEAQ (reference sequence). V lost 5 bases and J lost 0, with 14 bases in between. The DNA for the CDR3 is TGTGCCAGCAGCCAAGGACAGACTATCTCCTACGAGCAGTACTTC. Translation gives CASSQGQTISYEQYF.

V and J are TRBV5-1 and TRBJ2-1; no clear D gene. The V and J ends lost 5 bases and 5 bases respectively, with 11 bases between them. CDR1 and CDR2 (germline): SGHRS, YFSETQ. The CDR3 sequence is 13 residues long. DNA for the CDR3: TGCGCCAGCAGGATACTCCAGGACAATGAGCAGTTCTTC. As protein: CASRILQDNEQFF.

This clone occurred a few times. The genes are TRBV6-5 and TRBJ1-1; D uncertain. The CDR3 has 13 residues. Trimming left V 2 bases short and J 1 base short, with 5 bases between. The V gene's germline CDR1 is MNHEY and CDR2 SVGAGI. The CDR3 here is CASSYKQNTEAFF. CDR3 sequence (DNA): TGTGCCAGCAGTTACAAACAGAACACTGAAGCTTTCTTT.

This chain uses TRBV7-9 with TRBJ2-5; the match to TRBD2 covers 9 bases. The CDR3 runs 14 residues. Germline values: CDR1 SEHNR, CDR2 FQNEAQ (reference sequence). V lost 5 bases to trimming and J lost 4 bases; unmatched junction nucleotides: 5. The DNA of the CDR3 is TGTGCCAGCAGCGCGGGAGGGACCCGAGAGACCCAGTACTTC. Its translation is CASSAGGTRETQYF.

This sequence joins TRBV27 and TRBJ2-7; D is ambiguous. This CDR3 spans 15 amino acids. Trimming removed 10 bases from V and 0 bases from J, with 19 bases in between. CDR1 MNHEY and CDR2 SMNVEV come from the germline V gene (reference sequence). This CDR3 reads CAIQIFRASSYEQYF. The CDR3 bases are TGTGCCATCCAAATTTTCCGGGCAAGCTCCTACGAGCAGTACTTC.

The chain combines TRBV9 with TRBJ1-2, with D perhaps TRBD1 (6 bases). This CDR3 comprises 17 residues. Per the germline V gene, CDR1 is SGDLS and CDR2 is YYNGEE. V was trimmed by 4 bases and J by 0 bases, leaving 19 bases between them. Here the CDR3 DNA reads TGTGCCAGCAGCTCTCGGGACACCTTCGAGACTAACTATGGCTACACCTTC. It is translated as CASSSRDTFETNYGYTF.

The chain has TRBV19 and TRBJ2-1, with 9 bases identical to TRBD1. The CDR3 runs 13 residues. V was clipped by 7 bases and J by 8 bases; unmatched bases: 6. Germline lookup yields CDR1 LNHDA and CDR2 SQIVND (reference sequence). The CDR3 region has the DNA TGTGCCAGTACTCCTGACAGGGGGTATGAGCAGTTCTTC. Protein product: CASTPDRGYEQFF.

Note on this clone: Distinct nucleotide sequences in the sample also encode this CDR3. This chain joins TRBV11-2 and TRBJ2-7; 7 positions match TRBD1. CDR1 and CDR2 from the germline V gene are SGHAT and FQNNGV. The CDR3 length is 14 residues. The V gene end was trimmed by 5 bases and the J gene end by 2 bases; junction bases not matched to a gene: 6. The CDR3: CASSLGTVPYEQYF. CDR3 in DNA: TGTGCCAGCAGCCTCGGGACAGTACCCTACGAGCAGTACTTC.

The chain combines TRBV7-2 with TRBJ2-1; weak D call: TRBD2 (7 bases). This CDR3 contains 15 residues. Germline V gene sequence: CDR1 SGHTA, CDR2 FQGNSA. With 11 bases removed from V and 9 bases from J, the gap between germline ends came to 26 bases. CDR3 bases: TGTGCCTCTCAGATCGAGGCGGGGGCCCCTCGTGAGCAGTTCTTC. This sequence encodes CASQIEAGAPREQFF. Combining the CDR3 with reference TRBV7-2 and TRBJ2-1 gives the whole variable domain GAGVSQSPSNKVTEKGKDVELRCDPISGHTALYWYRQSLGQGLEFLIYFQGNSAPDKSGLPSDRFSAERTGGSVSTLTIQRTQQEDSAVYLCASQIEAGAPREQFFGPGTRLTVL.

This clone was observed at least ten times. This same CDR3 is encoded by further DNA sequences in the sample. The CDR3 nucleotides read TGTGCCAGCAGCTTAGTAGAAGGTCAGCCCCAGCATTTT. Protein product: CASSLVEGQPQHF. The chain recombines TRBV7-2 with TRBJ1-5; D unresolved. Germline CDR1 is SGHTA and CDR2 is FQGNSA. CDR3 length: 13 amino acids. The V end was cut by 1 base, the J end by 6 bases, with 7 bases between.

This clone was recorded once. This chain joins TRBV27 and TRBJ1-5; D remains unclear. CDR3 length: 13 residues. In germline, CDR1 is MNHEY, CDR2 SMNVEV (reference sequence). The ends were cut back, 4 bases at V and 8 bases at J, with 12 bases in the middle. This chain's CDR3 is CASSYNGPKPQHF. CDR3 nucleotide sequence: TGTGCCAGCAGTTATAATGGGCCGAAGCCCCAGCATTTT.

The CDR3 loop reads CASSSPPGQVNEKLFF. The CDR3 DNA reads as TGCGCCAGCAGCTCGCCTCCGGGACAGGTTAATGAAAAACTGTTTTTT. This chain connects TRBV5-1 to TRBJ1-4; 8 nucleotides agree with TRBD1. From germline, CDR1 is SGHRS and CDR2 YFSETQ. V lost 3 bases to trimming and J lost 4 bases; unmatched junction nucleotides: 8. This CDR3 has 16 residues.

The chain uses TRBV5-6 and TRBJ1-2; no firm D call. The germline V gene encodes CDR1 SGHDT and CDR2 YYEEEE. The V end was cut by 5 bases, the J end by 8 bases, with 19 bases between. The CDR3 length is 14 residues. This CDR3 is CASRSRGGSRGYTF. CDR3 in DNA: TGTGCCAGCAGGTCAAGAGGAGGTTCGAGAGGCTACACCTTC.

J is TRBJ2-7 and V is TRBV4-3; possible D gene TRBD1, 6 bases. The germline V gene encodes CDR1 LGHNA and CDR2 YSLEER. The V gene lost 2 bases and the J gene lost 3 bases, with 8 bases spanning the gap. The CDR3 consists of 13 residues. The CDR3 region has the DNA TGCGCCAGCAGCCAAAAGGGGGTCTACGAGCAGTACTTC. Translation: CASSQKGVYEQYF.

V is TRBV11-3 and J is TRBJ2-2; 10 bases map to TRBD2. The CDR3 sequence is 18 residues long. Germline-derived CDR1 and CDR2 are SGHNT and YENEEA. With 7 bases clipped from V and 0 bases from J, the junction kept 11 bases outside the gene matches. The CDR3 region is CASIPSGRALTNTGELFF. The CDR3 DNA reads as TGTGCCAGCATCCCGAGCGGGAGGGCCTTAACGAACACCGGGGAGCTGTTTTTT.

This rearrangement joins TRBV19 to TRBJ2-1, with 14 positions matching TRBD2. Germline CDR1 reads LNHDA; CDR2 reads SQIVND (reference sequence). Trimming removed 5 bases from V and 8 bases from J; junction bases left unmatched: 8. The CDR3 has 16 residues. The CDR3 DNA is TGTGCCAGTAGTCTACGCCCGGGACTAGCGGGAGATGAGCAGTTCTTC. This codes for CASSLRPGLAGDEQFF.